This TCR beta chain was recorded in a study of T cell responses to AZD1222 COVID-19 vaccine. Findings and limits, study-wide: Recipients of two AZD1222 doses showed rising Spike-specific TCR breadth and depth.

To note about this clone: Its matching antigen is unknown.

The CDR3 totals 15 residues. In germline, CDR1 is SGDLS, CDR2 YYNGEE. Between the trimmed V and J ends, which lost 2 bases and 7 bases, there was a span of 13 bases. Profiled with immunoSEQ multiplex PCR; TCRdb holds only in-frame clones, not every one. The table lists about 150,000 clones, about 91% of them singletons. V and J are TRBV9 and TRBJ1-6; a possible D gene is TRBD1 (5 bases). The material sequenced was peripheral blood, taken on day 0 of MenACWY control vaccination. This sequence originates from an adult in good health. The CDR3 region has the DNA TGTGCCAGCAGCGTCAGGCCAGGGAGAAATTCACCCCTCCACTTT. Translation gives CASSVRPGRNSPLHF.